A single sample is the source of the 31 T cell receptor beta chains below, sequenced in a study of cytomegalovirus exposure and HLA in healthy donors. PCR was performed using 60 Vbeta and 13 Jbeta primers. Clones were read by immunoSEQ multiplex PCR, and TCRdb kept only the in-frame ones, dropping some. The profile covers around 200,000 clones, with roughly 68% appearing a single time and about 2.5% taken by the ten largest. The sample was PBMCs. The origin of the receptors is a man aged 35 to 55 in good health and CMV-seropositive.

V and J are TRBV5-1 and TRBJ2-2, with TRBD2 matching 9 bases. The CDR3 has 16 residues. V shed 7 bases and J 0 bases; nucleotides not matched to a gene: 7. Germline values: CDR1 SGHRS, CDR2 YFSETQ. The DNA for the CDR3 is TGCGCCAGCGGTCGGCGGGGGGGCTCGAACACCGGGGAGCTGTTTTTT. Protein: CASGRRGGSNTGELFF.

The chain joins TRBV9 to TRBJ2-1; 8 bases agree with TRBD2. The germline CDR1 and CDR2 sequences are SGDLS and YYNGEE. The trim removed 0 bases at V and 4 bases at J, leaving 6 bases unmatched. This CDR3 is built from 16 residues. CDR3 protein: CASSVVSGGAYNEQFF. As DNA, the CDR3 is TGTGCCAGCAGCGTAGTCTCCGGGGGGGCTTACAATGAGCAGTTCTTC.

This clone came up once. The chain recombines TRBV19 with TRBJ1-4, with 9 bases lining up with TRBD1. The V and J ends lost 6 bases and 0 bases, in that order; junction bases with no gene match: 5. Germline values: CDR1 LNHDA, CDR2 SQIVND (reference sequence). CDR3 size: 16 residues. The CDR3 region is CASSPGQGATNEKLFF. In nucleotides, the CDR3 is TGTGCCAGTAGCCCGGGACAGGGTGCAACTAATGAAAAACTGTTTTTT.

The chain couples TRBV7-9 to TRBJ2-5; D unclear. CDR3 size: 12 residues. Germline-derived CDR1 and CDR2 are SEHNR and FQNEAQ (reference sequence). V was trimmed by 1 base and J by 5 bases, leaving 5 bases between them. CDR3: CASSLVGETQYF. In DNA, the CDR3 is TGTGCCAGCAGCTTAGTCGGGGAGACCCAGTACTTC. The whole variable domain, remainder taken from reference TRBV7-9 and TRBJ2-5, is DTGVSQNPRHKITKRGQNVTFRCDPISEHNRLYWYRQTLGQGPEFLTYFQNEAQLEKSRLLSDRFSAERPKGSFSTLEIQRTEQGDSAMYLCASSLVGETQYFGPGTRLLVL.

On this clone itself: The CDR3 does not close with the conserved phenylalanine or tryptophan, likely indicating a read error. This chain connects TRBV9 to TRBJ1-2; 11 bases align to TRBD1. The CDR3 spans 16 residues. The V gene end was trimmed by 4 bases and the J gene end by 4 bases; junction bases not matched to a gene: 9. The germline CDR1 and CDR2 sequences are SGDLS and YYNGEE. The CDR3 loop is CASSRTGGAGSYGYTL. The CDR3 DNA sequence: TGTGCCAGCAGCCGGACAGGGGGCGCCGGTAGCTATGGCTACACCCTC.

A remark on this clone: Relative to the germline gene, one junction end is altered; a read error may explain this. The gene calls are TRBV7-9 and TRBJ1-4; TRBD1 matches 11 bases. Per the germline V gene, CDR1 is SEHNR and CDR2 is FQNEAQ (reference sequence). The CDR3 spans 15 residues. CDR3 residues: CSSSTPGQGGEKLFF. The CDR3 DNA is TGTTCCAGCAGCACCCCGGGACAGGGGGGTGAAAAACTGTTTTTT.

A single count supports this clone. The J gene is TRBJ1-1, the V gene TRBV7-6; weak D call: TRBD1 (5 bases). Germline CDR1 is SGHVS and CDR2 is FNYEAQ. V lost 5 bases to trimming and J lost 1 base, with 11 bases between them. This CDR3 comprises 14 residues. DNA for the CDR3: TGTGCCAGCAGCCAGGGCTGGGCGAACACTGAAGCTTTCTTT. Its translation is CASSQGWANTEAFF.

In this sample, this clone turned up a few times. This chain links TRBV6-6 with TRBJ2-7; D remains ambiguous. The CDR3 extends over 13 amino acids. V dropped 5 bases and J dropped 0 bases, with 8 bases sitting between them. Germline V gene sequence: CDR1 MNHNY, CDR2 SVGAGI (reference sequence). Written as DNA, the CDR3 is TGTGCCAGCAGTCCCAGATTCTCCTACGAGCAGTACTTC. It is translated as CASSPRFSYEQYF.

The V call is TRBV7-3, the J call TRBJ2-3; weak D call: TRBD2 (5 bases). Germline V gives CDR1 SGHTA, CDR2 FQGTGA. The CDR3 covers 15 residues. Deletions cut 2 bases from V and 5 bases from J, with 14 bases between. The CDR3 coding sequence is TGTGCCAGCAGCTTAGATGGGTCCGAGGGAGATACGCAGTATTTT. Translating it yields CASSLDGSEGDTQYF.

The chain links TRBV5-6 to TRBJ1-6; TRBD1 agrees at 9 bases. Germline assignment: CDR1 SGHDT and CDR2 YYEEEE. V shed 3 bases, J shed 8 bases, and the junction held 6 bases outside the gene matches. The CDR3 length is 15 residues. The CDR3 bases are TGTGCCAGCAGCTGGGGACAGGGTTGGGATTCACCCCTCCACTTT. Its protein product is CASSWGQGWDSPLHF.

This clone was counted a single time. The V gene is TRBV14, the J gene TRBJ2-5; D remains unclear. V was clipped by 3 bases and J by 5 bases, with 16 bases between them. The CDR3 totals 15 residues. Germline V gene data show CDR1 as SGHDN and CDR2 as FVKESK. The chain's CDR3 is CASSHTTGSVETQYF. The CDR3 coding sequence is TGTGCCAGCAGCCATACGACCGGGTCTGTGGAGACCCAGTACTTC.

This rearrangement joins TRBV9 to TRBJ2-1; a possible D gene is TRBD2 (5 bases). This CDR3 contains 13 residues. Germline V CDR1 and CDR2: SGDLS, YYNGEE. The V gene lost 5 bases and the J gene lost 4 bases, with 10 bases spanning the gap. In nucleotides, the CDR3 is TGTGCCAGCAGTCCCGGGATTTACAATGAGCAGTTCTTC. This translates into CASSPGIYNEQFF.

The chain couples TRBV7-2 to TRBJ1-2, with TRBD1 as a possible D gene (5 bases). V dropped 5 bases and J dropped 6 bases, with 22 bases sitting between them. The CDR3 consists of 16 residues. Germline V CDR1 and CDR2: SGHTA, FQGNSA. CDR3: CASSPDPRGGPDGYTF. CDR3 in DNA: TGTGCCAGCAGCCCAGACCCCCGGGGGGGTCCGGATGGCTACACCTTC.

The CDR3 sequence: CASSRGSTDTQYF. The CDR3 coding sequence is TGTGCCAGCAGCCGAGGGAGCACAGATACGCAGTATTTT. The chain links TRBV7-8 to TRBJ2-3, with TRBD2 as a possible D gene (5 bases). Trimming left V 5 bases short and J 0 bases short, with 6 bases between. Germline lookup yields CDR1 SGHVS and CDR2 FQNEAQ. This CDR3 spans 13 amino acids. The full variable domain, in which reference TRBV7-8 and TRBJ2-3 provide the parts outside the CDR3, is GAGVSQSPRYKVAKRGQDVALRCDPISGHVSLFWYQQALGQGPEFLTYFQNEAQLDKSGLPSDRFFAERPEGSVSTLKIQRTQQEDSAVYLCASSRGSTDTQYFGPGTRLTVL.

V gene TRBV6-6 combines with J gene TRBJ2-3; maybe TRBD2 (7 bases). Germline V gene lookup returns CDR1 MNHNY and CDR2 SVGAGI (reference sequence). There are 13 residues in the CDR3. V was clipped by 8 bases and J by 4 bases, with 13 bases between them. CDR3 protein: CASSGGGPDTQYF. DNA of the CDR3: TGTGCCAGCTCTGGGGGGGGGCCAGATACGCAGTATTTT.

The rearrangement joins TRBV5-1 to TRBJ1-1; D gene uncertain. The germline V and J ends were trimmed by 4 bases and 4 bases, with 17 bases remaining between them. This CDR3 comprises 15 residues. Germline assignment: CDR1 SGHRS and CDR2 YFSETQ. The CDR3 region is CASSVAGPWVTEAFF. The DNA of the CDR3 is TGCGCCAGCAGCGTAGCTGGTCCCTGGGTCACTGAAGCTTTCTTT.

The rearrangement uses TRBV7-2 and TRBJ2-5; TRBD2 matches at 7 bases. Looked up from germline, CDR1 is SGHTA and CDR2 is FQGNSA. This CDR3 is built from 14 residues. V was clipped by 4 bases and J by 4 bases; unmatched bases: 6. In nucleotides, the CDR3 is TGTGCCAGCAGCTCTTCAGGGAGGGGAGAGACCCAGTACTTC. It is translated as CASSSSGRGETQYF.

The CDR3 loop is CATSRDRGQGDEQYF. The CDR3 region has the DNA TGTGCCACCAGCAGAGATCGGGGACAGGGGGACGAGCAGTACTTC. The gene calls are TRBV15 and TRBJ2-7; 11 positions agree with TRBD1. The V gene end was trimmed by 0 bases and the J gene end by 5 bases; junction bases not matched to a gene: 3. Germline values: CDR1 LNHNV, CDR2 YYDKDF (reference sequence). The CDR3 spans 15 residues.

The chain has TRBV10-3 and TRBJ1-5; 8 bases line up with TRBD1. V lost 11 bases, J lost 5 bases, and 8 bases stayed unmatched. The CDR3 runs to 13 residues. CDR1 and CDR2 from the germline V gene are ENHRY and SYGVKD. DNA of the CDR3: TGTGCCTCCAAGGACAGGGAAGATCAGCCCCAGCATTTT. It encodes CASKDREDQPQHF.

The chain employs TRBV5-1 and TRBJ2-5; D ambiguous. From germline, CDR1 is SGHRS and CDR2 YFSETQ. CDR3 length: 12 residues. V was pared by 2 bases and J by 11 bases, with 13 bases between. For the CDR3, the DNA is TGCGCCAGCAGCTTACCCTCAGAGGCGCAGTACTTC. This sequence encodes CASSLPSEAQYF.

The CDR3 DNA sequence: TGTGCCAGCAGCCAAGAGGGCTCCCCAACCCAGTACTTC. Its protein is CASSQEGSPTQYF. V and J are TRBV14 and TRBJ2-5; D not resolved. The CDR3 spans 13 residues. Trimming pared 0 bases from V and 8 bases from J, leaving 10 bases between. The germline V gene has CDR1 SGHDN and CDR2 FVKESK.

This sequence joins TRBV6-6 and TRBJ1-5; D remains ambiguous. The CDR3 has 15 residues. V lost 7 bases and J 0 bases, leaving 13 bases between the germline ends. In germline, CDR1 is MNHNY, CDR2 SVGAGI (reference sequence). CDR3 protein: CASKEDFYSNQPQHF. The CDR3 nucleotides read TGTGCCAGCAAAGAGGACTTTTATAGCAATCAGCCCCAGCATTTT.

This clone came up once. The genes are TRBV7-2 and TRBJ2-2, with 7 bases lining up with TRBD1. V shed 7 bases, J shed 3 bases, and the junction held 5 bases outside the gene matches. In germline, CDR1 is SGHTA, CDR2 FQGNSA. This CDR3 has 14 amino acids. DNA for the CDR3: TGTGCCAGCAACAGGGACAGAGACACCGGGGAGCTGTTTTTT. Protein: CASNRDRDTGELFF.

The chain combines TRBV27 with TRBJ1-6, with D hard to call. Germline CDR1 MNHEY, CDR2 SMNVEV (reference sequence). V was cut by 2 bases and J by 9 bases, with 11 bases left in between. This CDR3 is 14 amino acids long. CDR3 DNA sequence: TGTGCCAGCAGTTTAATGGCGGTTCCTTCACCCCTCCACTTT. This gives the protein CASSLMAVPSPLHF.

The V gene is TRBV5-1, the J gene TRBJ1-3; D ambiguous. Germline loops: CDR1 SGHRS, CDR2 YFSETQ. The CDR3 loop spans 15 amino acids. V lost 1 base and J 2 bases, leaving 10 bases between the germline ends. CDR3 bases: TGCGCCAGCAGCTTGATGACACCGGCTGGAAACACCATATATTTT. It encodes CASSLMTPAGNTIYF.

The chain is built from TRBV5-6 and TRBJ2-3; 7 bases fit TRBD2. The V segment lost 0 bases and the J segment 3 bases; nucleotides outside the gene matches: 7. CDR1 and CDR2 from the germline V gene are SGHDT and YYEEEE. The CDR3 runs to 16 residues. CDR3 sequence: CASSLDRGGRTDTQYF. DNA for the CDR3: TGTGCCAGCAGCTTGGATCGCGGGGGACGGACAGATACGCAGTATTTT.

The rearrangement uses TRBV5-5 and TRBJ2-3; 9 positions match TRBD1. CDR1 and CDR2 from the germline V gene are SGHKS and YYEKEE (reference sequence). The CDR3 is 16 amino acids. J lost 3 bases, V lost 4 bases, and 9 bases had no gene match. The CDR3 loop reads CASSEGTGWGTDTQYF. CDR3 nucleotides: TGTGCCAGCAGCGAAGGGACAGGGTGGGGGACAGATACGCAGTATTTT.

This clone was found a few times. This rearrangement joins TRBV4-1 to TRBJ1-2, with 8 bases matching TRBD1. In germline, CDR1 is MGHRA, CDR2 YSYEKL. V lost 1 base and J lost 2; bases outside the gene matches: 6. CDR3 size: 16 residues. CDR3: CASSQGGTGPNYGYTF. CDR3 nucleotides: TGCGCCAGCAGCCAAGGGGGGACAGGCCCCAACTATGGCTACACCTTC.

The count of this clone is one. This rearrangement joins TRBV6-5 to TRBJ1-1; TRBD1 matches 7 bases. V trimming: 7 bases; J trimming: 5 bases; junction bases outside the gene matches: 10. The CDR3 consists of 14 residues. Germline CDR1 reads MNHEY; CDR2 reads SVGAGI. The CDR3 region has the DNA TGTGCCAGCAAACTACAGGGGTATCTAACTGAAGCTTTCTTT. It codes for CASKLQGYLTEAFF.

This clone appeared a few times. The V gene is TRBV28, the J gene TRBJ1-4; no reliable D call. The CDR3 loop spans 14 amino acids. Trimming took 5 bases from V and 6 from J, leaving 13 bases between them. CDR1 is MDHEN, CDR2 SYDVKM, per germline. CDR3 DNA: TGTGCCAGCAGTCCTTGGTTTCAGGATGAAAAACTGTTTTTT. Its translation is CASSPWFQDEKLFF.

This clone was recorded a few times. This chain connects TRBV28 to TRBJ1-5; 7 nucleotides match TRBD1. J gave up 6 bases and V 5 bases, and 10 bases lay outside the gene matches. CDR1 MDHEN and CDR2 SYDVKM come from the germline V gene. The CDR3 covers 15 residues. The CDR3 is CASSPLQGGGQPQHF. The CDR3 bases are TGTGCCAGCAGTCCTCTCCAGGGGGGAGGTCAGCCCCAGCATTTT.